The T cell receptor (beta chain) described here comes from a study of Ad26.COV2.S vaccination and SARS-CoV-2 variants (dated by TCRdb to the early 2020s). For the wider study: Donors in the vaccine arm were drawn from COV1001, a phase I-IIa trial of Ad26.COV2.S in healthy adults that was multicentre, randomized, double-blind and placebo-controlled. Ad26.COV2.S was administered intramuscularly at 5 x 10^10 or 1 x 10^11 viral particles, either as a single shot or as two shots given 56 days apart. The specificity and breadth of SARS-CoV-2-reactive T cell receptors after Ad26.COV2.S vaccination were assessed by TCRbeta repertoire sequencing. Participants in the trial were split at random into five groups of five each, receiving low-dose or high-dose Ad26.COV2.S once or twice, or else placebo on both occasions. A total of roughly 30 samples were included in the TCR-sequenced set, comprising some 20 Ad26.COV2.S vaccine recipients, 5 placebo recipients and 8 SARS-CoV-2 convalescent individuals. Blinding of investigators to trial group allocation was maintained during experiments and outcome assessment. General conclusions and limits of the study: Vaccine and placebo recipients had similar non-spike TCR breadth, a finding consistent with the vaccine containing only spike. The study was not powered to compare responses between vaccine doses or regimens. After vaccination, spike-specific CD8+ and CD4+ T cell responses were reported to show substantial breadth. Compared with placebo recipients, Ad26.COV2.S recipients showed higher spike-specific TCR breadth (P = 0.0014). The authors noted that the TCR breadth and depth analyses may have underestimated total T cell responses.

TCRbeta CDR3 regions were sequenced with the immunoSEQ Assay. After extraction, genomic DNA underwent amplification by bias-controlled multiplex PCR, followed by high-throughput sequencing. On the authors' methods: To quantify the absolute abundance of each unique TCRbeta CDR3 region, sequences were collapsed and filtered. Usable DNA was measured by amplifying reference genes present in all nucleated cells, and TCRbeta template counts were normalized to that usable DNA to estimate T cell fraction. Repertoire TCRs were annotated as SARS-CoV-2-specific by exact matching of V gene, CDR3 amino acid sequence and J gene to a known reactive TCR set. MIRA supplied the reference SARS-CoV-2 TCR set, which was filtered for enrichment in COVID-19-positive ImmuneCODE repertoires so that public or cross-reactive TCRs were removed. Using the MIRA antigens, annotated TCRs were further analysed by specific ORF or by position within an ORF. Breadth was defined as the number of annotated unique rearrangements divided by the total number of unique productive rearrangements, and depth was defined as the summed frequency of the annotated unique rearrangements. TCR breadth was compared between groups using two-sided Wilcoxon rank-sum tests. The table was pulled from immuneACCESS by TCRdb, which kept in-frame rearrangements only. Such tables lose some clones; where checked, under half of the loss comes from unresolved V genes, and the rest has no known cause. Clonal size and the V and J genes are those of that table, whereas D and trimming came from the DNA. This sample has roughly 500,000 clones in its table, and roughly nine tenths of those were observed once. Around 13% of the sample is held by the ten biggest clonotypes.

The sample's treatment or condition, from its label and the paper: around 19 received Ad26.COV2.S at low or high dose, single or two shots; several received placebo; per-sample allocation not given. Repertoires of vaccine and placebo recipients were sequenced from samples collected on day 63 after the first injection. Between 29 July and 7 August 2020, Cohort 1b enrolled about 27 adults aged 18-55 years at one site in Boston, USA. As a vaccine, Ad26.COV2.S was a replication-incompetent adenovirus type 26 vector that expressed a prefusion-stabilized SARS-CoV-2 spike protein derived from the original Wuhan strain. The table lists this clone with a count of one. This clone's antigen is unknown. Base qualities are not provided; no much larger clone lies one nucleotide away. Trimming at the junction amounts to 2 bases on V and 2 bases on J, and the germline ends lie 12 bases apart. CDR1 is given as SQVTM and CDR2 as ANQGSEA, both from the germline V gene. The CDR3 sequence holds 14 residues, the cysteine and phenylalanine included. Only the CDR3 DNA is retained, 42 bases long and in frame from the first base.

This chain joins TRBV29-1 to TRBJ2-5; TRBD1 is perhaps the D gene, given 5 matching bases. This specimen was peripheral blood, taken in a trial of Ad26.COV2.S vaccine versus placebo. The TCR originated in a person aged 18-60 years who received the Ad26.COV2.S COVID-19 vaccine or a placebo. The CDR3 reads CSVESRVGQETQYF. The DNA reads as follows: TGCAGCGTTGAATCCAGGGTCGGACAAGAGACCCAGTACTTC.